What follows is one TCR beta chain and its context. Antigen: not known. Sequence at one end of the junction differs from germline and may be a read error. The record originates from a study of molecular identifiers for immune sequencing clone quantification. Study-level points and caveats: Spiked Jurkat TCR RNA from one cell was reportedly detectable among under 1.2 million naive cells. Clonotypes topping 20 RNA copies carried over 99% of effector molecules but under 1% of naive ones.

The CDR3 totals 15 residues. Germline assignment: CDR1 ENHRY and CDR2 SYGVKD. Library preparation followed earlier protocols using designated TCR primers. TCRdb ran MiXCR on the PCR reads and lists one entry per CDR3 protein. The sample yields 60,000 to 70,000 distinct CDR3 sequences, around 18% seen once. The receptor was derived from a human donor in good health. Some libraries in this study had Jurkat cell RNA spiked in. Sample: naive CD8+ T cells from blood, with Jurkat cell RNA spiked in. Indicated subset: FACS-sorted CD8+CD4-CCR7+CD45RA+ naive T cells. The J gene is TRBJ1-2, the V gene TRBV10-3, with D possibly TRBD1 on 6 matching bases. CDR3 sequence: CAISERAGGGVPRTF. In nucleotides, the CDR3 is TGTGCCATCAGTGAGAGGGCTGGAGGGGGTGTACCGCGGACTTTC.